Here is one TCR beta chain with its context. Its antigen is currently unknown. This sample was included in a study of cytomegalovirus exposure and HLA in healthy donors. Study observations and caveats: Only CMV serostatus was available as immune exposure information.

In the PCR, 60 Vbeta and 13 Jbeta primers were used. Sequencing used immunoSEQ multiplex PCR; TCRdb keeps in-frame clones, though not all of them. Seen here are 65,000 to 100,000 clones, more than 70% observed once, and the top ten hold under 2.5%. Sequences were obtained from PBMCs. This TCR was sampled from a man aged 40-50 years in good health and CMV-seronegative.

CDR3 nucleotides: TGTGCCAGCAGCCGGGGCTCTGGAAACACCATATATTTT. It translates to CASSRGSGNTIYF. The genes are TRBV28 and TRBJ1-3; D unresolved. The germline V and J ends were trimmed by 6 bases and 0 bases, with 6 bases remaining between them. Germline assignment: CDR1 MDHEN and CDR2 SYDVKM. This CDR3 region has 13 residues.